What follows are 19 T cell receptor beta chains derived from one specimen sequenced in a study of blood T cell repertoires in COVID-19 (dated by TCRdb to the early 2020s). Libraries came from the immunoSEQ multiplex PCR assay. TCRdb obtained this table from immuneACCESS and retained in-frame rearrangements with V and J assigned. These tables miss some clones; where compared with another copy, unresolved V genes account for less than half of the shortfall, and the remainder is unexplained. The sample includes tens of thousands of clones, with around 87% observed a single time. The ten most abundant clones make up approximately 29% of the sample. The sequencing input was peripheral blood. These receptors all stem from a woman aged 80 or over with active or convalescent COVID-19.

The chain combines TRBV19 with TRBJ1-2; D possibly corresponds to TRBD1 (6 bases). V was clipped by 4 bases and J by 0 bases, with 9 bases between them. The germline V gene has CDR1 LNHDA and CDR2 SQIVND (reference sequence). The CDR3 is 14 residues long. DNA of the CDR3: TGTGCCAGTAGTACCGACAGGTCTAACTATGGCTACACCTTC. Its protein is CASSTDRSNYGYTF.

The V gene is TRBV12-3 or TRBV12-4, the J gene TRBJ2-6; D gene uncertain. V was cut by 2 bases and J by 4 bases, with 3 bases left in between. There are 13 residues in the CDR3. The DNA of the CDR3 is TGTGCCAGCAGTTTACCAGGGGCCAACGTCCTGACTTTC. It codes for CASSLPGANVLTF.

The chain joins TRBV5-1 to TRBJ1-1, with TRBD1 matching 7 bases. The CDR3 runs 13 residues. CDR1 and CDR2 (germline): SGHRS, YFSETQ. V was pared by 4 bases and J by 7 bases, with 7 bases of the junction left unmatched. The CDR3: CASSLGQDLEAFF. The CDR3 DNA reads as TGCGCCAGCAGCCTAGGACAGGATCTTGAAGCTTTCTTT.

J is TRBJ2-7 and V is TRBV5-4, with 12 bases that match TRBD2. Germline lookup yields CDR1 SGHNT and CDR2 YYREEE (reference sequence). The CDR3 contains 17 residues. Trimming cost V 4 bases and J 2 bases; bases outside gene matches: 10. Written as DNA, the CDR3 is TGTGCCAGCAGCGAAGAACTAGCGGGGGGCCTCGCCTACGAGCAGTACTTC. Protein: CASSEELAGGLAYEQYF.

This rearrangement joins TRBV6-2 or TRBV6-3 to TRBJ2-5; 8 positions match TRBD1. CDR1 is MNHEY and CDR2 is SVGEGT in the germline V gene. Germline trimming cut 2 bases from V and 7 bases from J; bases unmatched to any gene: 9. The CDR3 has 15 amino acids. CDR3 sequence: CASSYLGTGGRTQYF. The DNA for the CDR3 is TGTGCCAGCAGTTACCTGGGAACAGGGGGGCGGACCCAGTACTTC.

V is TRBV27 and J is TRBJ1-1; no firm D call. The CDR3 length is 15 residues. The germline CDR1 and CDR2 sequences are MNHEY and SMNVEV (reference sequence). V was cut by 3 bases and J by 4 bases, with 15 bases left in between. CDR3 DNA: TGTGCCAGCAGTTTCCACGTCGGTTACCGCACTGAAGCTTTCTTT. Protein product: CASSFHVGYRTEAFF.

Note on this clone: The sample holds other DNA sequences that translate to the same CDR3. The rearrangement uses TRBV7-9 and TRBJ1-2; tentative D call: TRBD1 (5 bases). This CDR3 is built from 12 residues. The germline V and J ends were trimmed by 5 bases and 4 bases, with 8 bases remaining between them. The germline V gene encodes CDR1 SEHNR and CDR2 FQNEAQ (reference sequence). For the CDR3, the DNA is TGTGCCAGCAGCCCCCAGGGCTATGGCTACACCTTC. Its protein is CASSPQGYGYTF.

The CDR3 DNA sequence: TGCGCCAGCAGTCGCATGGCTCTCAGACAGGGGACCTGTCGTTATTATGGCTACACCTTC. It translates to CASSRMALRQGTCRYYGYTF. V and J are TRBV23-1 and TRBJ1-2; 8 bases map to TRBD1. TRBV23-1 carries the ORF label, with uncertain function. The CDR3 has 20 amino acids. V was pared by 4 bases and J by 5 bases, with 24 bases of the junction left unmatched.

This chain uses TRBV5-6 with TRBJ1-5; no definite D call. Deletions cut 1 base from V and 3 bases from J, with 8 bases between. This CDR3 has 14 amino acids. CDR1 is SGHDT, CDR2 YYEEEE, per germline. The CDR3 DNA follows: TGTGCCAGCAGCTTGTACAGTCTCAATCAGCCCCAGCATTTT. This gives the protein CASSLYSLNQPQHF.

In DNA, the CDR3 is TGTGCCAGCTCACCCCCTAGCGGGGGGGCCAACAATGAGCAGTTCTTC. Its translation is CASSPPSGGANNEQFF. The rearrangement joins TRBV18 to TRBJ2-1; 12 nucleotides line up with TRBD2. Trimming removed 3 bases from V and 5 bases from J; junction bases left unmatched: 5. The CDR3 sequence is 16 residues long. Per the germline V gene, CDR1 is KGHSH and CDR2 is LQKENI. The variable domain in full, completed from reference TRBV18 and TRBJ2-1, reads NAGVMQNPRHLVRRRGQEARLRCSPMKGHSHVYWYRQLPEEGLKFMVYLQKENIIDESGMPKERFSAEFPKEGPSILRIQQVVRGDSAAYFCASSPPSGGANNEQFFGPGTRLTVL.

The chain recombines TRBV6-2 or TRBV6-3 with TRBJ2-1; a weak D match, TRBD1 (6 bases). Trimming cost V 0 bases and J 3 bases, with 18 bases left between them. The CDR3 totals 18 residues. Germline V gene sequence: CDR1 MNHEY, CDR2 SVGEGT. CDR3 DNA: TGTGCCAGCAGTTACTCGAACATGGGGGCAAGGTACTACAATGAGCAGTTCTTC. This translates into CASSYSNMGARYYNEQFF.

This clone was seen a few times. V is TRBV19 and J is TRBJ1-2, with a tentative D call TRBD1 (5 bases). This CDR3 spans 15 amino acids. The germline CDR1 and CDR2 sequences are LNHDA and SQIVND (reference sequence). Trimming shortened V by 4 bases and J by 1 base, and 13 bases separated the two germline ends. The CDR3 protein is CASSRGGAFNYGYTF. Written as DNA, the CDR3 is TGTGCCAGTAGTAGGGGCGGGGCCTTTAACTATGGCTACACCTTC.

The gene calls are TRBV29-1 and TRBJ2-5; D possibly corresponds to TRBD2 (6 bases). The CDR3 sequence is 13 residues long. Germline values: CDR1 SQVTM, CDR2 ANQGSEA. V lost 3 bases, J lost 2 bases, and 10 bases lay in between. The CDR3 nucleotides read TGCAGCGTTGAGTTGGGGACTCAAGAGACCCAGTACTTC. Translated, it gives CSVELGTQETQYF.

The sample holds one count of this clone. This chain connects TRBV10-3 to TRBJ2-3; a possible D gene is TRBD1 (6 bases). Germline V CDR1 and CDR2: ENHRY, SYGVKD. There are 16 residues in the CDR3. The V gene lost 6 bases and the J gene lost 0 bases, with 16 bases spanning the gap. The CDR3 sequence is CAISSPDRPSTDTQYF. In DNA, the CDR3 is TGTGCCATCAGCTCCCCGGACAGACCTAGCACAGATACGCAGTATTTT.

This chain joins TRBV12-3 or TRBV12-4 and TRBJ1-1, with D possibly matching TRBD1 (6 bases). The CDR3 has 13 residues. With 6 bases removed from V and 4 bases from J, the gap between germline ends came to 12 bases. The CDR3 here is CASSRRGVTEAFF. CDR3 coding DNA: TGTGCCAGCAGCCGCAGGGGTGTCACTGAAGCTTTCTTT.

This rearrangement joins TRBV5-1 to TRBJ1-3; 7 nucleotides match TRBD1. Germline V CDR1 and CDR2: SGHRS, YFSETQ. The CDR3 has 15 residues. Unmatched junction bases numbered 8, after V lost 4 bases and J lost 4 bases. Here the CDR3 DNA reads TGCGCCAGCAGCAGGACAGGAGAACTCGGAAACACCATATATTTT. Residues: CASSRTGELGNTIYF.

This clone was seen only a few times. V and J are TRBV20-1 and TRBJ2-1; D unclear. CDR3 size: 11 residues. Germline values: CDR1 DFQATT, CDR2 SNEGSKA (reference sequence). Trimming pared 4 bases from V and 6 bases from J, leaving 7 bases between. CDR3 in DNA: TGCAGTGCTAAGAAACTCAATGAGCAGTTCTTC. Its protein product is CSAKKLNEQFF.

V gene TRBV6-2 or TRBV6-3 combines with J gene TRBJ2-5; D remains ambiguous. V was cut by 7 bases and J by 5 bases, with 11 bases left in between. Germline CDR1 MNHEY, CDR2 SVGEGT. The CDR3 covers 12 residues. In nucleotides, the CDR3 is TGTGCCAGCAACCCCGCCGGGGAGACCCAGTACTTC. Residues: CASNPAGETQYF.

V is TRBV29-1 and J is TRBJ2-5, with 11 bases that match TRBD1. With 7 bases clipped from V and 4 bases from J, the junction kept 5 bases outside the gene matches. Germline-derived CDR1 and CDR2 are SQVTM and ANQGSEA. The CDR3 length is 13 residues. The CDR3 DNA reads TGCAGCGCCACGGGGACAGGGGGAGAGACCCAGTACTTC. Translation gives CSATGTGGETQYF.